These T cell receptor beta chains were read from a single sample in a study of T cell responses to AZD1222 COVID-19 vaccine. TCRdb keeps only in-frame clones here, not all; method: immunoSEQ multiplex PCR. The sample comprises approximately 140,000 clones, roughly 92% of which are singletons, and 0.85% to 1.3% rests with the top ten. The source was peripheral blood, collected 28 days after the second AZD1222 dose. These receptors came from an adult who received the AZD1222 COVID-19 vaccine. Each CDR3 is given with its conserved first and last residue. The D gene is left open where the match is weak. Expanded clones get a size class; other rows say once, few or many, or leave the size out.

>TRBD2|NA|TRBV7-9|TRBJ2-3
CASTFSGGADTQYF
TGTGCCAGCACATTTAGCGGGGGGGCTGATACGCAGTATTTT
>TRBD1|NA|TRBV4-1|TRBJ1-5
CASSQGGQGKSQPQHF
TGCGCCAGCAGCCAAGGAGGACAGGGTAAATCTCAGCCCCAGCATTTT
>TRBD2|NA|TRBV2|TRBJ2-1
CASSEAGLINNEQFF
TGTGCCAGCAGTGAAGCGGGACTAATAAACAATGAGCAGTTCTTC
>TRBD1|NA|TRBV24-1|TRBJ1-4
CATSDSGQPNEKLFF
TGTGCCACCAGTGATTCGGGACAGCCTAATGAAAAACTGTTTTTT
>TRBD1|NA|TRBV27|TRBJ1-2
CASSSGGQGARGYTF
TGTGCCAGCAGTTCAGGGGGTCAGGGGGCGCGAGGCTACACCTTC
>NA|NA|TRBV15|TRBJ2-7
CATSRDRGAGYEQYF
TGTGCCACCAGCAGAGATCGGGGTGCTGGCTACGAGCAGTACTTC
>TRBD1|NA|TRBV29-1|TRBJ2-5
CSVQKARDRGQETQYF
TGCAGCGTTCAAAAGGCTAGGGACAGGGGGCAAGAGACCCAGTACTTC
>NA|NA|TRBV5-6|TRBJ2-1
CASSLDWLSEQFF
TGTGCCAGCAGCTTGGACTGGTTATCTGAGCAGTTCTTC
>TRBD1|NA|TRBV7-2|TRBJ1-6
CASSLTPGGADSPLHF
TGTGCCAGCAGCTTGACTCCAGGGGGCGCGGATTCACCCCTCCACTTT
>TRBD1|NA|TRBV27|TRBJ2-1
CASSLSRDRGRTFSYNEQFF
TGTGCCAGCAGTTTATCGCGGGACAGGGGGCGTACCTTCTCCTACAATGAGCAGTTCTTC
>NA|NA|TRBV30|TRBJ1-5
CAWSSARGQPQHF
TGTGCCTGGAGTTCCGCTAGAGGCCAGCCCCAGCATTTT
>NA|once|TRBV7-3|TRBJ2-2
CASSLMVGNTGELFF
TGTGCCAGCAGCTTAATGGTCGGGAACACCGGGGAGCTGTTTTTT
>NA|once|TRBV19|TRBJ1-3
CASTPTLYSGNTIYF
TGTGCCAGTACCCCGACACTTTACTCTGGAAACACCATATATTTT
>NA|NA|TRBV7-2|TRBJ2-6
CASSPLGGNTGANVLTF
TGTGCCAGCAGCCCGCTAGGCGGGAATACTGGGGCCAACGTCCTGACTTTC
>NA|NA|TRBV19|TRBJ1-3
CASSMPGNTIYF
TGTGCCAGTAGTATGCCGGGAAACACCATATATTTT
>NA|NA|TRBV2|TRBJ2-3
CASTRARATDTQYF
TGTGCCAGCACTAGGGCCAGGGCCACAGATACGCAGTATTTT
>TRBD1|NA|TRBV10-3|TRBJ2-7
CAIRSGTGGYEQYF
TGTGCCATCAGGTCCGGGACAGGGGGCTACGAGCAGTACTTC
>TRBD1|NA|TRBV24-1|TRBJ2-7
CATSERDRLGEQYF
TGTGCCACCAGTGAAAGGGACAGGCTCGGCGAGCAGTACTTC
>NA|NA|TRBV7-6|TRBJ1-1
CASSSAGAGYTEAFF
TGTGCCAGCAGCTCCGCGGGGGCGGGTTACACTGAAGCTTTCTTT
>TRBD1|NA|TRBV4-2|TRBJ1-5
CASSQRDRYNQPQHF
TGTGCCAGCAGCCAGAGGGACAGGTACAATCAGCCCCAGCATTTT